This T cell receptor (beta chain) was observed in a study of tumor-infiltrating lymphocytes in localized non-small cell lung cancer. In regard to this clone: Distinct nucleotide sequences in the sample also encode this CDR3.

The CDR3 consists of 14 residues. In germline, CDR1 is SGHAT, CDR2 FQNNGV. The V end was cut by 5 bases, the J end by 3 bases, with 11 bases between. Clones were sequenced by immunoSEQ multiplex PCR, and TCRdb holds only the in-frame ones, with some missing. The sample lists approximately 10,000 clones, roughly 84% occurring once. Sequenced material: lung tumor tissue. The receptor's source is a human donor with non-small cell lung cancer. The genes are TRBV11-2 and TRBJ2-1, with TRBD2 as a possible D gene (6 bases). This CDR3 is CASSLYGSYNEQFF. CDR3 nucleotides: TGTGCCAGCAGCCTGTACGGGAGCTACAATGAGCAGTTCTTC.